This T cell receptor beta chain was identified in a study of cytomegalovirus exposure and HLA in healthy donors. Germline V gene lookup returns CDR1 SEHNR and CDR2 FQNEAQ (reference sequence). Trimming pared 2 bases from V and 0 bases from J, leaving 16 bases between. CDR3 size: 17 residues. The PCR used 60 Vbeta and 13 Jbeta primers. Assay: immunoSEQ multiplex PCR; the TCRdb copy retains only in-frame clones and omits some. The data contain some 150,000 clones, roughly 78% of them singletons. Sequencing was performed on PBMCs. The chain joins TRBV7-9 to TRBJ1-1; D is perhaps TRBD1 (6 bases). The sequence was collected from a middle-aged man in good health and CMV-seropositive. CDR3 sequence reads: CASSLLGRGGMNTEAFF. Written as DNA, the CDR3 is TGTGCCAGCAGCTTATTAGGCAGGGGTGGTATGAACACTGAAGCTTTCTTT.